These T cell receptor beta chains were read from a single sample in a study of T cells and Merkel cell carcinoma outcomes. Profiling relied on immunoSEQ multiplex PCR, and the TCRdb table lists in-frame clones only, not all of them. There are 130 to 150 clones in the sample; around nine tenths occur only once, and over 11% lies in the top ten. The sample consisted of tumor tissue from Merkel cell carcinoma. The receptors were gathered from a human donor with Merkel cell carcinoma. Each CDR3 is given with its conserved first and last residue. Fields, in order: D gene, V gene, J gene, clone size, CDR3 DNA, CDR3 protein. D genes are given only for firm matches. Clone size is given for some rows only: seen once, a few or many times, or a class if the clone is expanded.

TRBD1	TRBV5-1	TRBJ2-1	-	TGCGCCAGCAGCATCCCCCCGGGACAGGGGGCATCTGGGGAGCAGTTCTTC	CASSIPPGQGASGEQFF
-	TRBV7-9	TRBJ1-5	-	TGTGCCAGCAGCCCCAACGCGGGCAATCAGCCCCAGCATTTT	CASSPNAGNQPQHF
TRBD2	TRBV7-9	TRBJ2-2	-	TGTGCCAGCAGTTTAGCGGGCCTCAACACCGGGGAGCTGTTTTTT	CASSLAGLNTGELFF
-	TRBV1	TRBJ2-6	once	TGCACCAGCAGCCGCTTTTGTTTACAAAGTCGGGCCAACGTCCTGACTTTC	CTSSRFCLQSRANVLTF
-	TRBV18	TRBJ2-1	-	TGTGCCAGCTCACCACTAGGGGTTGTTTCCTACAATGAGCAGTTCTTC	CASSPLGVVSYNEQFF
-	TRBV14	TRBJ2-7	-	TGTGCCAGCAGCCAAGCGTGGAGAGAGCAGTACTTC	CASSQAWREQYF
-	TRBV7-2	TRBJ1-5	-	TGTGCCAGCAGCTTAGCGCAGGGTCAGCCCCAGCATTTT	CASSLAQGQPQHF
-	TRBV29-1	TRBJ2-6	-	TGCAGCGTTGAAGAAGGAGGGGCCAACGTCCTGACTTTC	CSVEEGGANVLTF
-	TRBV30	TRBJ1-1	-	TGTGCTACCACCCCAGGCGGGTTGACTGAAGCTTTCTTT	CATTPGGLTEAFF
TRBD1	TRBV5-4	TRBJ2-1	-	TGTGCCAGCAGCCCCCCTGGGACAGGGTCCTACAATGAGCAGTTCTTC	CASSPPGTGSYNEQFF